What follows is one TCR beta chain and its context. The data were taken from a study of blood T cell repertoires in COVID-19. CDR3 length: 13 amino acids. Germline loops: CDR1 SGHDT, CDR2 YYEEEE. J was trimmed by 4 bases and V by 7 bases; bases with no gene match: 5. Using immunoSEQ multiplex PCR, the repertoire was profiled, and TCRdb retains in-frame clones only, with some absent. The table has about 170,000 clones, about 74% seen once. Specimen: peripheral blood. This TCR was recovered from a woman over 75 with acute or convalescent COVID-19. The V gene is TRBV5-6, the J gene TRBJ1-2; 9 bases align to TRBD1. CDR3 DNA sequence: TGTGCCAGCGGGGACAGGGAGGGCTATGGCTACACCTTC. This gives the protein CASGDREGYGYTF. Full variable domain (missing parts from reference TRBV5-6 and TRBJ1-2): DAGVTQSPTHLIKTRGQQVTLRCSPKSGHDTVSWYQQALGQGPQFIFQYYEEEERQRGNFPDRFSGHQFPNYSSELNVNALLLGDSALYLCASGDREGYGYTFGSGTRLTVV.